This TCR beta chain appears in the sequencing data of a study of Ad26.COV2.S vaccination and SARS-CoV-2 variants. Looking at the study overall: The study gave Ad26.COV2.S intramuscularly, once or twice 56 days apart.

The treatment was: approximately 18 received Ad26.COV2.S at low or high dose, single or two shots; several received placebo; per-sample allocation not given. All samples were drawn on day 63, counting from the first vaccine or placebo injection. Only in-frame clones appear in the TCRdb table, and some are missing; sequencing was by immunoSEQ multiplex PCR. This sample has some 500,000 clones; roughly nine tenths occur once, and the top ten carry about 2.5%. The CDR3 is 16 amino acids. V was trimmed by 3 bases and J by 3 bases, leaving 14 bases between them. CDR1 LNHDA and CDR2 SQIVND come from the germline V gene (reference sequence).

The rearrangement links TRBV19 to TRBJ1-4, with D uncertain. The receptor's source is a person between 18 and 60 years old who received the Ad26.COV2.S COVID-19 vaccine or a placebo. Sequences were derived from peripheral blood, sampled in a trial of Ad26.COV2.S vaccine versus placebo. CDR3 in amino acids: CASSIRTQAANEKLFF. The DNA for the CDR3 is TGTGCCAGTAGTATTAGGACCCAAGCCGCTAATGAAAAACTGTTTTTT. Full variable domain (outside the CDR3, taken from reference TRBV19 and TRBJ1-4): DGGITQSPKYLFRKEGQNVTLSCEQNLNHDAMYWYRQDPGQGLRLIYYSQIVNDFQKGDIAEGYSVSREKKESFPLTVTSAQKNPTAFYLCASSIRTQAANEKLFFGSGTQLSVL.